This TCR beta chain was found in a study of shared clonotypes between healthy human individuals. General study points: The study's rarefaction showed incomplete sorted-subset sequencing despite large depth.

The naive CD8 fraction comprised CD45RO-negative cells positively selected for CCR7 and excluded terminally differentiated effector memory CD45RA+ cells. Measured with immunoSEQ multiplex PCR; TCRdb has only the in-frame clones, and not every one. The table includes almost 700,000 clones, around 92% detected once. Germline V CDR1 and CDR2: SGDLS, YYNGEE. V was pared by 4 bases and J by 5 bases, with 7 bases of the junction left unmatched. The CDR3 has 14 residues. Of note for this clone: Its cognate antigen is unknown.

Sequenced material: naive CD8+ T cells sorted from blood. This receptor was taken from a young man in good health. The gene calls are TRBV9 and TRBJ1-1; 8 positions match TRBD1. The CDR3 DNA follows: TGTGCCAGCAGCCCTACAGGGGGGCTTACTGAAGCTTTCTTT. Its translation is CASSPTGGLTEAFF. The variable domain in full, with the rest retrieved from reference TRBV9 and TRBJ1-1, is DSGVTQTPKHLITATGQRVTLRCSPRSGDLSVYWYQQSLDQGLQFLIQYYNGEERAKGNILERFSAQQFPDLHSELNLSSLELGDSALYFCASSPTGGLTEAFFGQGTRLTVV.